This T cell receptor (beta chain) was captured in a study of blood T cell repertoires in COVID-19. In terms of age and location, participants ranged from roughly 18 to 100 years and lived in about 25 US areas. Libraries were prepared by immunoSEQ multiplex PCR; TCRdb keeps only in-frame clonotypes and omits some of them. The sample contains some 220,000 clones, about 85% of which appear only once. The germline gives CDR1 MGHRA, CDR2 YSYEKL. The CDR3 sequence is 18 residues long. V was trimmed by 2 bases and J by 0 bases, leaving 17 bases between them. This sequence was found in a woman aged 30 to 39 who had recovered from COVID-19. The chain is built from TRBV4-1 and TRBJ1-5; a weak D match, TRBD1 (6 bases). The sequencing input was PBMCs or T cells enriched from blood (not recorded which). CDR3 DNA sequence: TGCGCCAGCAGCCAACCGAGGACAGAAGCAACTAGCAATCAGCCCCAGCATTTT. Translated, it gives CASSQPRTEATSNQPQHF.